Listed below are T cell receptor beta chains from one sample, sequenced in a study of cytomegalovirus exposure and HLA in healthy donors. Only in-frame clones appear in the TCRdb table, and some are missing; sequencing was by immunoSEQ multiplex PCR. The sample lists 100,000 to 150,000 clones, roughly 80% occurring once. The sample taken for sequencing was PBMCs. Receptor source: a female donor in good health and CMV-seronegative. CDR3s leave out the opening cysteine and the closing phenylalanine or tryptophan.

J gene,CDR3 length,V gene,CDR3 protein
TRBJ2-3,12,TRBV2,ASLAGGPGDTQY
TRBJ2-1,12,TRBV7-3,ASSVGSSGSEQF
TRBJ1-2,12,TRBV2,ASSEDPVNYGYT
TRBJ2-5,13,TRBV6-5,ASSYSHRDGETQY
TRBJ2-7,10,TRBV28,ASSLEGVEQY
TRBJ1-2,12,TRBV6-6,ASSASGGRYGYT
TRBJ2-1,11,TRBV14,ASSQERRDRQF
TRBJ1-1,11,TRBV30,AWSMSMNTEAF
TRBJ1-1,12,TRBV6-5,ASTTEGGTTEAF
TRBJ1-1,12,TRBV6-5,ATHRGVLNTEAF
TRBJ1-2,9,TRBV20-1,SAYLQYGYT
TRBJ1-5,11,TRBV18,ASSRDRNQPQH
TRBJ2-7,11,TRBV4-3,ASSQDQGYEQY
TRBJ2-7,12,TRBV27,ATSRTSGTYEQY
TRBJ2-4,15,TRBV7-8,ASSFNRIGQGKNIQY
TRBJ1-5,15,TRBV19,ASSIGGTGGAWQPQH
NA,15,TRBV7-9,ASSLGQGPRIGYEQY
TRBJ2-1,11,TRBV19,ASTREGSNEQF
NA,11,TRBV4-3,ASSQGRYYEQY
TRBJ1-2,12,TRBV28,ASSTGQGVYGYT
TRBJ2-3,13,TRBV4-1,ASSLPSGSTDTQY
TRBJ1-5,13,TRBV9,ASSVSDGSGAPQH
TRBJ2-7,15,TRBV19,ASSIVLAGEITYEQY
TRBJ1-4,14,TRBV4-3,ASSQDGTKGDEKLF
TRBJ1-2,9,TRBV7-2,ASSLNYGYT
TRBJ2-1,11,TRBV6-5,ASSSPGYNEQF
TRBJ2-3,11,TRBV5-1,ASSVSSTDTQY
TRBJ2-1,12,TRBV19,ASSIAGSGYEQF
TRBJ2-7,15,TRBV5-6,ASSTLLAGGDRYEQY
TRBJ2-1,13,TRBV11-1,ASSQGLAGGNEQF
TRBJ1-6,12,TRBV2,ASSAGRGNSPLH
TRBJ2-1,14,TRBV6-5,ASSYSPGLLGNEQF
TRBJ2-7,13,TRBV30,AWSGHRDRGHEQY
TRBJ2-6,15,TRBV7-9,SSSPPQGLSGANVLT
TRBJ1-4,11,TRBV7-2,ASSFADSEKLF
TRBJ2-3,13,TRBV28,ASSTTVVDTDTQY
TRBJ1-2,11,TRBV7-3,ASSPAVNYGYT
NA,15,TRBV15,ATSRDPGGRATYEQY
TRBJ2-3,11,TRBV7-9,ASSSQITDTQY
TRBJ1-1,14,TRBV18,ASSLSTGGSGTEAF
TRBJ2-5,13,TRBV5-1,ASSLGLRDQETQY
TRBJ1-2,11,TRBV5-6,ASSRVAVYGYT
TRBJ2-7,13,TRBV7-2,ASSPPGTGAYEQY
TRBJ1-2,11,TRBV14,ASSQGQGYGYT